The text below deals with one T cell receptor beta chain. No antigen is known for it. These data belong to a study of PD-1 blockade in classical Hodgkin lymphoma. Study results and limitations: CD4+ TCR diversity rose significantly by C4D1, and CD8+ TCR diversity did not. Baseline diversity in complete responders resembled that of newly diagnosed patients.

Assay used: immunoSEQ multiplex PCR; TCRdb lists only in-frame clones, some missing. The sample contains roughly 40,000 clones, more than 70% of which appear only once. Germline lookup yields CDR1 MGHDK and CDR2 SYGVNS. The CDR3 length is 14 residues. V was shortened by 4 bases and J by 2 bases, with 12 bases between the two germline ends. Following autologous stem cell transplantation, relapse occurred in every patient, and exposure to brentuximab vedotin varied. The starting material was peripheral blood mononuclear cells (PBMCs), obtained at baseline. The genes are TRBV25-1 and TRBJ2-7, with a possible D match to TRBD1 (6 bases). The sequence was obtained from a human donor with classical Hodgkin lymphoma. As DNA, the CDR3 is TGTGCCAGCAGTGGTCCCGGGACAACCTACGAGCAGTACTTC. Translated, it gives CASSGPGTTYEQYF.